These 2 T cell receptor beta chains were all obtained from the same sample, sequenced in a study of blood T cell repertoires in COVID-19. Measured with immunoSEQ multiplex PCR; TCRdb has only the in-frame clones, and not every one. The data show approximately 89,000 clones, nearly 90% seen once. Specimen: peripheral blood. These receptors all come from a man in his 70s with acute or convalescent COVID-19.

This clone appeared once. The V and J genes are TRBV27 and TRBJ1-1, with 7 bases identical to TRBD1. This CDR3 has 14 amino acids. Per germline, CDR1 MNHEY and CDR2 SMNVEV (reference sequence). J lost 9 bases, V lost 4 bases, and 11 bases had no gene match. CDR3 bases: TGTGCCAGCAGTTCTATCCCCGTGGGACAGCAAGCTTTCTTT. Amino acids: CASSSIPVGQQAFF.

CDR3 nucleotide sequence: TGTGCCAGCAGCTCAGCCACCCTACAGGGACGCAATCAGCCCCAGCATTTT. Encoded protein: CASSSATLQGRNQPQHF. J is TRBJ1-5 and V is TRBV7-8, with D tentatively TRBD1 (6 bases). The CDR3 is 17 amino acids. CDR1 is SGHVS and CDR2 is FQNEAQ in the germline V gene. V was cut by 4 bases and J by 2 bases, with 18 bases left in between.